Listed here are 19 T cell receptor beta chains from one sample, sequenced in a study of blood T cell repertoires in COVID-19 (dated by TCRdb to 2020 to 2021). Library generation was performed with the immunoSEQ multiplex PCR assay. Here the immuneACCESS table is served through TCRdb, limited to in-frame sequences with V and J called. Missing clones are a known gap in these copies; in checked studies unresolved V genes cover under half, and the rest lacks a known reason. A total of about 150,000 clones appear in this sample, around 80% of them only once. 15% of the sample lies in the top ten. The specimen was peripheral blood. These receptors came from a human donor with acute or convalescent COVID-19. The donor label of this sample is uncertain.

The chain combines TRBV19 with TRBJ2-7; 7 bases map to TRBD2. Germline V gene sequence: CDR1 LNHDA, CDR2 SQIVND (reference sequence). This CDR3 is 15 amino acids long. V trimming: 6 bases; J trimming: 1 base; junction bases outside the gene matches: 9. The CDR3 here is CASRTIAGPSYEQYF. The CDR3 DNA sequence: TGTGCCAGTAGGACGATAGCGGGCCCTTCCTACGAGCAGTACTTC.

The chain is built from TRBV6-4 and TRBJ1-5, with 7 nucleotides matching TRBD1. V shed 6 bases and J 4 bases; nucleotides not matched to a gene: 9. This CDR3 is built from 15 residues. Germline CDR1 is MRHNA and CDR2 is SNTAGT. DNA of the CDR3: TGTGCCAGCAGGGCAAACAGGGGTTCGAATCAGCCCCAGCATTTT. Its protein product is CASRANRGSNQPQHF.

The chain carries TRBV6-6 and TRBJ2-3; 7 positions match TRBD2. The CDR3 extends over 15 amino acids. Germline loops: CDR1 MNHNY, CDR2 SVGAGI (reference sequence). The J segment lost 0 bases and the V segment lost 7 bases, leaving 7 bases of the junction unmatched. The CDR3 reads CASKLRGGSTDTQYF. The CDR3 DNA follows: TGTGCCAGCAAGCTGCGCGGGGGTAGCACAGATACGCAGTATTTT.

The chain is built from TRBV4-2 and TRBJ1-2; D unresolved. This CDR3 region has 13 residues. CDR1 is LGHNA and CDR2 is YNFKEQ in the germline V gene. V shed 0 bases and J shed 3 bases, with 5 bases lying between them. This CDR3 is CASSQDGDYGYTF. DNA of the CDR3: TGTGCCAGCAGCCAAGACGGGGACTATGGCTACACCTTC.

The chain carries TRBV29-1 and TRBJ2-2, with TRBD1 identical over 9 bases. CDR1 SQVTM and CDR2 ANQGSEA come from the germline V gene. CDR3 size: 16 residues. J lost 3 bases, V lost 4 bases, and 9 bases had no gene match. CDR3 nucleotide sequence: TGCAGCGTTGGGACTCACAGGGGGCGCGACACCGGGGAGCTGTTTTTT. Its protein is CSVGTHRGRDTGELFF.

V usage is TRBV18 and J usage is TRBJ2-2; tentative D call: TRBD1 (6 bases). From germline, CDR1 is KGHSH and CDR2 LQKENI. The CDR3 spans 17 residues. The V gene lost 2 bases and the J gene lost 2 bases, with 15 bases spanning the gap. CDR3 sequence: CASSPWSPGQNTGELFF. For the CDR3, the DNA is TGTGCCAGCTCACCATGGTCCCCGGGACAAAACACCGGGGAGCTGTTTTTT.

The table lists this clone with a few counts. The CDR3 coding sequence is TGTGCCAGCTCACGAGGGACAGGGATTGCTTCACCCCTCCACTTT. Amino acids: CASSRGTGIASPLHF. The chain employs TRBV18 and TRBJ1-6, with 9 bases that match TRBD1. This CDR3 region has 15 residues. Germline values: CDR1 KGHSH, CDR2 LQKENI. The junction had 7 bases not matched to a gene; V was cut back by 4 bases and J by 9 bases. The full variable domain, completed using reference TRBV18 and TRBJ1-6, is NAGVMQNPRHLVRRRGQEARLRCSPMKGHSHVYWYRQLPEEGLKFMVYLQKENIIDESGMPKERFSAEFPKEGPSILRIQQVVRGDSAAYFCASSRGTGIASPLHFGNGTRLTVT.

This sequence joins TRBV7-2 and TRBJ1-1, with D uncertain. CDR3 length equals 13 residues. The germline V gene has CDR1 SGHTA and CDR2 FQGNSA. The germline V and J ends were trimmed by 1 base and 8 bases, with 11 bases remaining between them. The chain's CDR3 is CASSLDGPLEAFF. For the CDR3, the DNA is TGTGCCAGCAGCTTAGATGGGCCTTTAGAAGCTTTCTTT.

The gene calls are TRBV7-2 and TRBJ1-2; 10 positions agree with TRBD1. The CDR3 has 14 residues. Germline CDR1 and CDR2: SGHTA and FQGNSA. Trimming took 2 bases from V and 7 from J; bases not matched to a gene: 4. The CDR3 spells CASSLNGQGVGYTF. CDR3 nucleotides: TGTGCCAGCAGCTTAAACGGACAGGGGGTTGGCTACACCTTC.

The chain is built from TRBV2 and TRBJ2-7, with D possibly being TRBD1 (6 bases). CDR3 length: 14 amino acids. Trimming took off 4 bases at V and 0 bases at J, with 10 bases between the two ends. Germline values: CDR1 SNHLY, CDR2 FYNNEI. The CDR3 region has the DNA TGTGCCAGCAGTGCCACAGGGAGCTCCTACGAGCAGTACTTC. Encoded protein: CASSATGSSYEQYF.

This chain uses TRBV4-1 with TRBJ1-2; a possible D gene is TRBD1 (5 bases). There are 15 residues in the CDR3. V lost 1 base and J lost 4, with 13 bases in between. Germline CDR1 and CDR2: MGHRA and YSYEKL. In DNA, the CDR3 is TGCGCCAGCAGCCAAGCCCCCCAGGGTAGCTATGGCTACACCTTC. Translated, it gives CASSQAPQGSYGYTF.

This clone was seen more than once but under ten times. This chain uses TRBV9 with TRBJ1-1, with D perhaps TRBD1 (6 bases). This CDR3 region has 15 residues. The germline gives CDR1 SGDLS, CDR2 YYNGEE. Trimming shortened V by 4 bases and J by 1 base, and 14 bases separated the two germline ends. This CDR3 reads CASSKQGRSNTEAFF. The CDR3 DNA reads TGTGCCAGCAGCAAACAGGGAAGATCGAACACTGAAGCTTTCTTT.

V and J are TRBV30 and TRBJ2-7; 8 nucleotides align to TRBD1. Germline V CDR1 and CDR2: GTSNPN, SVGIG (reference sequence). V was clipped by 3 bases and J by 2 bases; unmatched bases: 3. The CDR3 consists of 13 residues. CDR3 sequence (DNA): TGTGCCTGGAGAACAGGGGGAACCTACGAGCAGTACTTC. Translation gives CAWRTGGTYEQYF. Using reference TRBV30 and TRBJ2-7 for the parts outside the CDR3, the full variable domain is SQTIHQWPATLVQPVGSPLSLECTVEGTSNPNLYWYRQAAGRGLQLLFYSVGIGQISSEVPQNLSASRPQDRQFILSSKKLLLSDSGFYLCAWRTGGTYEQYFGPGTRLTVT.

The chain links TRBV18 to TRBJ1-3; D gene ambiguous. CDR3 size: 14 residues. V was shortened by 3 bases and J by 3 bases, with 9 bases between the two germline ends. Germline-derived CDR1 and CDR2 are KGHSH and LQKENI. The CDR3 region has the DNA TGTGCCAGCTCACCGTTTACAGATGGAAACACCATATATTTT. It specifies CASSPFTDGNTIYF. The entire variable domain, with the rest obtained from reference TRBV18 and TRBJ1-3, is as follows: NAGVMQNPRHLVRRRGQEARLRCSPMKGHSHVYWYRQLPEEGLKFMVYLQKENIIDESGMPKERFSAEFPKEGPSILRIQQVVRGDSAAYFCASSPFTDGNTIYFGEGSWLTVV.

V is TRBV2 and J is TRBJ2-5; TRBD2 might be the D (5 bases). Germline V CDR1 and CDR2: SNHLY, FYNNEI. Trimming took 5 bases from V and 3 from J, leaving 10 bases between them. The CDR3 totals 13 residues. Here the CDR3 reads CASSPGMEETQYF. The CDR3 nucleotides are TGTGCCAGCAGTCCGGGAATGGAAGAGACCCAGTACTTC.

V gene TRBV5-4 combines with J gene TRBJ1-3; no clear D gene. The CDR3 spans 13 residues. Looked up from germline, CDR1 is SGHNT and CDR2 is YYREEE (reference sequence). The ends were cut back, 4 bases at V and 0 bases at J, with 5 bases in the middle. CDR3 coding DNA: TGTGCCAGCAGCCACAGCTCTGGAAACACCATATATTTT. Its protein product is CASSHSSGNTIYF.

The rearrangement joins TRBV7-2 to TRBJ1-6, with D uncertain. CDR1 and CDR2 (germline): SGHTA, FQGNSA. This CDR3 contains 15 residues. Trimming removed 5 bases at V and 6 bases at J, with 14 bases between. In nucleotides, the CDR3 is TGTGCCAGCAGCCCCTGGGCAGCTGGTAATTCACCCCTCCACTTT. The encoded protein is CASSPWAAGNSPLHF.

V and J are TRBV4-2 and TRBJ2-7; D gene unclear. Germline CDR1 is LGHNA and CDR2 is YNFKEQ. The CDR3 covers 15 residues. The V end lost 0 bases, the J end lost 2 bases, and 11 bases lay between the germline ends. CDR3 loop: CASSQENGLTYEQYF. CDR3 DNA sequence: TGTGCCAGCAGCCAAGAAAACGGTTTAACCTACGAGCAGTACTTC.

The chain joins TRBV2 to TRBJ1-2, with D unresolved. The CDR3 consists of 13 residues. Germline CDR1 is SNHLY and CDR2 is FYNNEI. V was cut by 3 bases and J by 6 bases, with 11 bases left in between. The CDR3 protein is CASSEEGRDGYTF. The CDR3 region has the DNA TGTGCCAGCAGTGAGGAGGGTAGGGATGGCTACACCTTC.